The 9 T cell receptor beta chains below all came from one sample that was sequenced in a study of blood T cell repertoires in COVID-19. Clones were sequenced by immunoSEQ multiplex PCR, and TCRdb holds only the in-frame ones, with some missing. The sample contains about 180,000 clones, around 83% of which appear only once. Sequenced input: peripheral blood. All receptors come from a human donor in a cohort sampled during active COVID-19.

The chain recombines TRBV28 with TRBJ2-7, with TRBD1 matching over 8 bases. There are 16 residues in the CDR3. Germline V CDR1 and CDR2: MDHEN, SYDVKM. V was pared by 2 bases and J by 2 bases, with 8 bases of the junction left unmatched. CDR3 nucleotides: TGTGCCAGCAGTTTAGTGGGAGACAGGGGAACCTACGAGCAGTACTTC. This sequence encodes CASSLVGDRGTYEQYF. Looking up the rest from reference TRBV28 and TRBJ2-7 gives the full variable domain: DVKVTQSSRYLVKRTGEKVFLECVQDMDHENMFWYRQDPGLGLRLIYFSYDVKMKEKGDIPEGYSVSREKKERFSLILESASTNQTSMYLCASSLVGDRGTYEQYFGPGTRLTVT.

CDR3: CAISESEGSSGNTIYF. CDR3 DNA sequence: TGTGCCATCAGTGAGTCAGAGGGAAGCTCTGGAAACACCATATATTTT. This chain joins TRBV10-3 and TRBJ1-3, with D hard to call. Germline assignment: CDR1 ENHRY and CDR2 SYGVKD. Trimming shortened V by 0 bases and J by 0 bases, and 9 bases separated the two germline ends. The CDR3 runs 16 residues.

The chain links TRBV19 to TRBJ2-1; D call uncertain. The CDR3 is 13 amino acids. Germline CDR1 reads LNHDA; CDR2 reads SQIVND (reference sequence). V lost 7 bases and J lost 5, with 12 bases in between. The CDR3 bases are TGTGCCAGTACTTCAGGAACAAACAATGAGCAGTTCTTC. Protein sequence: CASTSGTNNEQFF.

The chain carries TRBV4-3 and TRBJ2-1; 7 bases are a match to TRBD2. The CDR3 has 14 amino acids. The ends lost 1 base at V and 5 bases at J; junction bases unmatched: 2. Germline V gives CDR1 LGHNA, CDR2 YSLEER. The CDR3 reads CASSQGSGHNEQFF. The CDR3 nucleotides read TGCGCCAGCAGCCAAGGTAGCGGGCACAATGAGCAGTTCTTC.

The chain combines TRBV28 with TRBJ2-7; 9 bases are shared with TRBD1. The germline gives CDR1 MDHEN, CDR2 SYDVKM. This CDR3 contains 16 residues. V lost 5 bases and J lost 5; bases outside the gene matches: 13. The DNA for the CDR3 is TGTGCCAGCAGTATCCCGGGACAGGGACTTTCGGACGAGCAGTACTTC. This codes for CASSIPGQGLSDEQYF.

The CDR3 region is CASTTGSGGTDTQYF. The DNA of the CDR3 is TGTGCCAGCACCACCGGTAGCGGGGGCACAGATACGCAGTATTTT. This chain connects TRBV6-5 to TRBJ2-3, with 8 positions matching TRBD2. Trimming cost V 7 bases and J 1 base; bases outside gene matches: 7. The CDR3 is 15 amino acids. Germline CDR1 is MNHEY and CDR2 is SVGAGI.

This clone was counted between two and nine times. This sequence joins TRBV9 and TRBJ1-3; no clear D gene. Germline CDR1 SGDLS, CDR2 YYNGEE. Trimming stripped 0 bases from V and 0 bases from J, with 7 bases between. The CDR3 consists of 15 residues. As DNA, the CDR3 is TGTGCCAGCAGCGTAGGTGAGGTCTCTGGAAACACCATATATTTT. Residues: CASSVGEVSGNTIYF.

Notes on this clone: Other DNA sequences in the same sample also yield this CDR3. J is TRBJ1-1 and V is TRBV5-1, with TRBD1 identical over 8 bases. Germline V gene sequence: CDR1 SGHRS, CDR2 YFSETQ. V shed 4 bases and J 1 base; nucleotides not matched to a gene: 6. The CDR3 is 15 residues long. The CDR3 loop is CASSLRGQGNTEAFF. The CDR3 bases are TGCGCCAGCAGCCTACGAGGACAGGGGAACACTGAAGCTTTCTTT.

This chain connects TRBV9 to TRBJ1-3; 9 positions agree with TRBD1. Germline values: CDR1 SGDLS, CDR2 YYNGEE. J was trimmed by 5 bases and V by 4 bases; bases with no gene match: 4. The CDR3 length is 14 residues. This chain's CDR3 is CASSMGQGRNTIYF. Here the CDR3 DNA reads TGTGCCAGCAGCATGGGACAGGGAAGAAACACCATATATTTT.